Listed here is a single TCR beta chain. Its antigen is unidentified. This sample stems from a study of blood T cells in healthy people across ages. The V gene's germline CDR1 is SQVTM and CDR2 ANQGSEA. The CDR3 extends over 15 amino acids. The V gene lost 4 bases and the J gene lost 5 bases, with 20 bases spanning the gap. Findings of the study overall: Higher diversity and more naive CD4+ cells were features of long-lived donors, compared to aged donors.

The authors ran a second PCR of roughly 6 to 12 cycles using a sample-barcoded 5' primer and a J-beta primer mix. TCRdb recomputed calls from the 5' RACE reads with MiXCR, one row per CDR3 protein. The sample yields around 1,000,000 distinct CDR3 sequences, around 25% seen once. The same specimen was also included in a second study, on T cells of mothers and their children.

This clonotype was sampled from a girl aged 2 to 9 in good health. The sample taken for sequencing was blood. The V gene is TRBV29-1, the J gene TRBJ2-5; D is tentatively TRBD1 or TRBD2 (5 bases each). CDR3 sequence (DNA): TGCAGCGTTGCCCGGGACGGCGTCTTGGGCGAGACCCAGTACTTC. It yields the protein CSVARDGVLGETQYF.